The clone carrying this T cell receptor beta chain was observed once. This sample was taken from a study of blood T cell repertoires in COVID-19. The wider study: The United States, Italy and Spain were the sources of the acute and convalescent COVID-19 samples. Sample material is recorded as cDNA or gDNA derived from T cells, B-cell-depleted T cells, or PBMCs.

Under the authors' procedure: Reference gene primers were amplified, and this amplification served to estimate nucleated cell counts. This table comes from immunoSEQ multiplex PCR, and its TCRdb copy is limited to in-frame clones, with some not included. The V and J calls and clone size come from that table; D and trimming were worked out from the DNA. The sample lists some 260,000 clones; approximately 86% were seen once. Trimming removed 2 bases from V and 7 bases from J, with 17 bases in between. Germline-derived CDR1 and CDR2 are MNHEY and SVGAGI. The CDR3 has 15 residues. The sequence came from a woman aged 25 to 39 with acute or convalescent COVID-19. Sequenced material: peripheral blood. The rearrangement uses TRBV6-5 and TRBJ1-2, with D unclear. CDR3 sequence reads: CASSYGRHTPSGYTF. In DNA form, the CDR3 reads TGTGCCAGCAGTTACGGTCGACACACCCCGAGTGGCTACACCTTC.